These 10 T cell receptor beta chains share one sample of origin, sequenced in a study of shared clonotypes between healthy human individuals. Using immunoSEQ multiplex PCR, the repertoire was profiled, and TCRdb retains in-frame clones only, with some absent. This sample yields 2,500,000 or so clones, of which 80% to 95% are seen a single time; around 0.4% belongs to the top ten. The sample was naive CD4+ T cells from PBMCs. Subset: CD45RA+ positively selected. All receptors derive from a man younger than 35 in good health. Some clones in this sample may be carry-over from other donors' samples.

V is TRBV7-2 and J is TRBJ2-5, with D hard to call. CDR3 length: 14 residues. CDR1 and CDR2 from the germline V gene are SGHTA and FQGNSA. The germline V and J ends were trimmed by 3 bases and 4 bases, with 12 bases remaining between them. The CDR3 reads CASSFSMGPETQYF. The CDR3 coding sequence is TGTGCCAGCAGCTTCTCGATGGGTCCAGAGACCCAGTACTTC. The full variable domain, its missing parts supplied by reference TRBV7-2 and TRBJ2-5, is GAGVSQSPSNKVTEKGKDVELRCDPISGHTALYWYRQSLGQGLEFLIYFQGNSAPDKSGLPSDRFSAERTGGSVSTLTIQRTQQEDSAVYLCASSFSMGPETQYFGPGTRLLVL.

CDR3 loop: CASSPSTGGIDEQYF. The CDR3 region has the DNA TGTGCCAGCAGCCCTTCGACAGGGGGCATCGACGAGCAGTACTTC. This rearrangement joins TRBV14 to TRBJ2-7; 10 bases align to TRBD1. V dropped 4 bases and J dropped 5; count of bases not matched to a gene: 8. The CDR3 contains 15 residues. The germline V gene has CDR1 SGHDN and CDR2 FVKESK.

This sequence joins TRBV18 and TRBJ2-1; 8 bases align to TRBD1. The ends lost 4 bases at V and 1 base at J; junction bases unmatched: 0. CDR1 and CDR2 from the germline V gene are KGHSH and LQKENI. The CDR3 loop spans 14 amino acids. CDR3 protein: CASSRTGSYNEQFF. The CDR3 bases are TGTGCCAGCTCACGGACAGGGTCCTACAATGAGCAGTTCTTC.

This chain uses TRBV28 with TRBJ2-6; TRBD1 matches 9 bases. This CDR3 spans 17 amino acids. V lost 6 bases, J lost 0 bases, and 6 bases stayed unmatched. CDR1 is MDHEN, CDR2 SYDVKM, per germline. The CDR3 loop reads CASRPGQGYSGANVLTF. The CDR3 region has the DNA TGTGCCAGCAGGCCGGGACAGGGCTACTCTGGGGCCAACGTCCTGACTTTC. The complete variable domain, with remaining parts taken from reference TRBV28 and TRBJ2-6, reads DVKVTQSSRYLVKRTGEKVFLECVQDMDHENMFWYRQDPGLGLRLIYFSYDVKMKEKGDIPEGYSVSREKKERFSLILESASTNQTSMYLCASRPGQGYSGANVLTFGAGSRLTVL.

The chain joins TRBV5-1 to TRBJ2-5; the match to TRBD2 covers 10 bases. The CDR3 runs 18 residues. After removal of 4 bases from V and 2 bases from J, the junction contained 14 bases not matched to a gene. In germline, CDR1 is SGHRS, CDR2 YFSETQ. The CDR3 DNA reads TGCGCCAGCAGCAGAGGGGCTAGCGGGAGAGGGACGCAAGAGACCCAGTACTTC. This translates into CASSRGASGRGTQETQYF.

The chain recombines TRBV5-4 with TRBJ2-5; D could derive from TRBD1 or TRBD2 (5 bases each). V dropped 4 bases and J dropped 5 bases, with 21 bases sitting between them. Germline CDR1 SGHNT, CDR2 YYREEE (reference sequence). The CDR3 extends over 16 amino acids. CDR3: CASSPGGTFGAETQYF. The CDR3 nucleotides are TGTGCCAGCAGCCCTGGTGGGACCTTCGGAGCCGAGACCCAGTACTTC. The whole variable domain, filled in from reference TRBV5-4 and TRBJ2-5, reads ETGVTQSPTHLIKTRGQQVTLRCSSQSGHNTVSWYQQALGQGPQFIFQYYREEENGRGNFPPRFSGLQFPNYSSELNVNALELDDSALYLCASSPGGTFGAETQYFGPGTRLLVL.

J is TRBJ2-7 and V is TRBV11-2, with 9 positions matching TRBD2. CDR3 length: 16 residues. CDR1 is SGHAT and CDR2 is FQNNGV in the germline V gene. The junction had 8 bases not matched to a gene; V was cut back by 1 base and J by 4 bases. The CDR3 sequence: CASSLVPGREGYEQYF. The CDR3 coding sequence is TGTGCCAGCAGCTTAGTTCCCGGGCGGGAGGGTTACGAGCAGTACTTC.

This clone came up a few times. The sample holds other DNA sequences that translate to the same CDR3. This chain connects TRBV6-1 to TRBJ1-5; maybe TRBD1 (6 bases). Deletions cut 1 base from V and 3 bases from J, with 7 bases between. The CDR3 extends over 14 amino acids. Per the germline V gene, CDR1 is MNHNS and CDR2 is SASEGT. The CDR3 protein is CASSEGGHNQPQHF. CDR3 DNA: TGTGCCAGCAGTGAAGGGGGGCACAATCAGCCCCAGCATTTT.

This clone was found a few times. The chain links TRBV6-6 to TRBJ2-7; 11 bases are a match to TRBD2. The V gene end was trimmed by 6 bases and the J gene end by 4 bases; junction bases not matched to a gene: 5. Germline-derived CDR1 and CDR2 are MNHNY and SVGAGI (reference sequence). The CDR3 has 14 amino acids. The CDR3 nucleotides read TGTGCCAGCAGCCCACTAGCGGGAGTTTACGAGCAGTACTTC. This gives the protein CASSPLAGVYEQYF.

This clone was counted once. The V call is TRBV6-1, the J call TRBJ2-3, with D tentatively TRBD2 (6 bases). The germline gives CDR1 MNHNS, CDR2 SASEGT. The CDR3 is 16 residues long. V was cut by 2 bases and J by 4 bases, with 16 bases left in between. The chain's CDR3 is CASSEMGLPPSDTQYF. The CDR3 DNA follows: TGTGCCAGCAGTGAAATGGGACTTCCTCCCTCAGATACGCAGTATTTT.